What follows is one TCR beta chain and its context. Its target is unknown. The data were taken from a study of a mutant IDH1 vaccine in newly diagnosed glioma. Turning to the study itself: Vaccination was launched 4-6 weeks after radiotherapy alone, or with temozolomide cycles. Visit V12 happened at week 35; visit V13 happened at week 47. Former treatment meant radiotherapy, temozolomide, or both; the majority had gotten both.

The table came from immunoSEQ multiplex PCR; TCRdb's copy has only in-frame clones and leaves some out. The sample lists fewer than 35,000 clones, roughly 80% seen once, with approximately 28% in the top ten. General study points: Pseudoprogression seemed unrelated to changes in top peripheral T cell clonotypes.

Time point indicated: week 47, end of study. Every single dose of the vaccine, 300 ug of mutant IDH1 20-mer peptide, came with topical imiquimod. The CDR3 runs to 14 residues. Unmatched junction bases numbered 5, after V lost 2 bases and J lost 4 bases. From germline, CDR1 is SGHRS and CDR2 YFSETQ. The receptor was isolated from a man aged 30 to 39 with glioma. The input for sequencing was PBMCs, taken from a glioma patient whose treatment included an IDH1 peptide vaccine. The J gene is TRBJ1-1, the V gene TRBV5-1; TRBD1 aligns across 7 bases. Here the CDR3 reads CASSFDRGPTEAFF. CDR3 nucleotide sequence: TGCGCCAGCAGCTTCGATAGGGGGCCCACTGAAGCTTTCTTT.